Listed here is a single TCR beta chain. Its matching antigen is unknown. Measured with immunoSEQ multiplex PCR; TCRdb has only the in-frame clones, and not every one. The sample carries around 100,000 clones, around 91% recorded once. These data are taken from a study of OX40 agonist ivuxolimab in advanced cancers. Findings of the study overall: The study found that CD8+ T cells averaged more expanded clones than CD4+. Both blood CD4+ and CD8+ T cells showed clonal growth by week 6 at 0.1 to 3.0 mg/kg.

The sequencing here drew on CD4+ or CD8+ T cells sorted from blood, taken in a trial of the OX40 agonist ivuxolimab. The clonotype comes from an adult with an advanced solid tumor such as melanoma, head and neck, liver or kidney cancer.

This CDR3 is CASSHWTSGSNEQFF. The DNA of the CDR3 is TGTGCCAGCAGTCATTGGACTAGCGGGAGCAATGAGCAGTTCTTC. The chain joins TRBV27 to TRBJ2-1, with TRBD2 identical over 13 bases. The trim removed 5 bases at V and 6 bases at J, leaving 4 bases unmatched. CDR1 is MNHEY and CDR2 is SMNVEV in the germline V gene (reference sequence). CDR3 size: 15 residues.